A selection of T cell receptor beta chains follows, all from one sample in a study of cytomegalovirus exposure and HLA in healthy donors. Only in-frame clones appear in the TCRdb table, and some are missing; sequencing was by immunoSEQ multiplex PCR. Of roughly 130,000 clones detected, 70% to 90% appear once; the ten largest clones hold around 1.7%. Sequencing was done on a sample of PBMCs. All receptors derive from a boy between 10 and 17 years old in good health and CMV-seronegative. Both conserved end residues are part of each CDR3. A D gene is named only where the DNA matches it firmly. Size tells how often a clone was seen (once, few, many) or the class of an expanded clone, and some rows leave it out.

d_gene	abundance	v_gene	len	j_gene	CDR3nt	CDR3aa
NA	NA	TRBV5-4	17	TRBJ2-3	TGTGCCAGCAGCTTGGGGAGGGGGAGGGCTAGGGCAGATACGCAGTATTTT	CASSLGRGRARADTQYF
TRBD1	NA	TRBV7-9	15	TRBJ1-5	TGTGCCAGCAGCTCCACCGGGACAGGGAATCAGCCCCAGCATTTT	CASSSTGTGNQPQHF
TRBD2	NA	TRBV9	16	TRBJ2-3	TGTGCCAGCAGCCCCCCACTAGCGAGAAGCACAGATACGCAGTATTTT	CASSPPLARSTDTQYF
NA	NA	TRBV6-1	16	TRBJ2-7	TGTGCCAGCAGTGAAAGTATCGGGCAGGGGTCCTACGAGCAGTACTTC	CASSESIGQGSYEQYF
NA	NA	TRBV6-6	13	TRBJ1-3	TGTGCCAGCAGCAGGGACTCTGGAAACACCATATATTTT	CASSRDSGNTIYF
NA	NA	TRBV29-1	12	TRBJ2-7	TGCAGCGTTGAACAGGGGAACAACGAGCAGTACTTC	CSVEQGNNEQYF
NA	NA	TRBV19	16	TRBJ1-6	TGTGCCAGTACCTCAATCCGATCGGCCTATAATTCACCCCTCCACTTT	CASTSIRSAYNSPLHF
TRBD2	NA	TRBV6-1	14	TRBJ2-7	TGTGCCAGCAGTGGACTCACTAGCGCCTACGAGCAGTACTTC	CASSGLTSAYEQYF
TRBD2	NA	TRBV7-3	15	TRBJ2-3	TGTGCCAGCAGCTTAAGTCTTAGCGGGGGGGATACGCAGTATTTT	CASSLSLSGGDTQYF
NA	NA	TRBV29-1	12	TRBJ2-2	TGCAGCGGGGGGGGCTCTGGCGGGGAGCTGTTTTTT	CSGGGSGGELFF
TRBD1	few	TRBV4-2	15	TRBJ2-1	TGTGCCAGCAGCGCTCCGGGACAGGGAAGAAATGAGCAGTTCTTC	CASSAPGQGRNEQFF
NA	NA	TRBV30	13	TRBJ1-1	TGTGCCTGGAGTAAACGGTTGAACACTGAAGCTTTCTTT	CAWSKRLNTEAFF
NA	NA	TRBV10-2	17	TRBJ1-1	TGCGCCAGCAGTGAGTCGATTAGTCGAGGATTGAGGACTGAAGCTTTCTTT	CASSESISRGLRTEAFF
NA	NA	TRBV19	15	TRBJ1-3	TGTGCCAGTAGTATAGCGGGGGGGGTTGGAAACACCATATATTTT	CASSIAGGVGNTIYF
NA	once	TRBV5-1	18	TRBJ2-7	TGCGCCAGCAGCTTGGTTCCTATCAGGGACTTCCTTCTCGGGGAGCAGTACTTC	CASSLVPIRDFLLGEQYF
NA	once	TRBV20-1	11	TRBJ2-3	TGCAGTGCAGGGACTACAGATACGCAGTATTTT	CSAGTTDTQYF
NA	NA	TRBV6-5	13	TRBJ1-6	TGTGCCAGCACCATGAGTAATAATTCACCCCTCCACTTT	CASTMSNNSPLHF
TRBD2	NA	TRBV11-2	17	TRBJ2-3	TGTGCCAGCAGCTTAGGATATCGACTAGCGGGAGAAGATACGCAGTATTTT	CASSLGYRLAGEDTQYF
NA	NA	TRBV7-9	16	TRBJ2-1	TGTGCCAGCAGCCCTAGGGGGTTGCGGGGGAATAATGAGCAGTTCTTC	CASSPRGLRGNNEQFF
NA	NA	TRBV5-6	16	TRBJ2-1	TGTGCCAGCAGCTTGGAAGTTCTAGACTCCTACAATGAGCAGTTCTTC	CASSLEVLDSYNEQFF
TRBD2	NA	TRBV9	15	TRBJ2-5	TGTGCCAGCAGCGTAACTGCGGGGGTGGCGGAGACCCAGTACTTC	CASSVTAGVAETQYF
NA	NA	TRBV4-2	14	TRBJ1-1	TGTGCCAGCAGCCCCCCTGGGCCCGGGGCTGAAGCTTTCTTT	CASSPPGPGAEAFF
NA	NA	TRBV2	12	TRBJ2-1	TGTGCCAGCAGTGACGTTTTAGTTGAGCAGTTCTTC	CASSDVLVEQFF
TRBD2	NA	TRBV6-1	15	TRBJ2-1	TGTGCCAGCAGTGAAGGGGGGGGGAGTTACAATGAGCAGTTCTTC	CASSEGGGSYNEQFF
TRBD1	few	TRBV4-3	14	TRBJ1-1	TGCGCCAGCAGCCATGTTACAGGGGCCTCTGAAGCTTTCTTT	CASSHVTGASEAFF
TRBD2	NA	TRBV2	14	TRBJ2-5	TGTGCCAGCACCCTGATTAGCGGGAGACAGACCCAGTACTTC	CASTLISGRQTQYF
NA	NA	TRBV4-1	15	TRBJ2-7	TGCGCCAGCAGCCAACAGGGACAATCGGTCCACGAGCAGTACTTC	CASSQQGQSVHEQYF
NA	NA	TRBV7-9	12	TRBJ1-1	TGTGCCAGCAGCTTAGTCCAGACTGAAGCTTTCTTT	CASSLVQTEAFF
NA	few	TRBV6-5	13	TRBJ1-1	TGTGCCAGCATCAGAGACGGGTACACTGAAGCTTTCTTT	CASIRDGYTEAFF
TRBD2	NA	TRBV9	16	TRBJ2-2	TGTGCCAGCAGCGTAGGGGATAGCGGGAGTTTTGGGGAGCTGTTTTTT	CASSVGDSGSFGELFF
NA	NA	TRBV7-9	14	TRBJ1-2	TGTGCCAGCAGCTTAGTGTATTCGGGGTATGGCTACACCTTC	CASSLVYSGYGYTF
TRBD2	NA	TRBV5-1	15	TRBJ2-1	TGCGCCAGCAGCTTTAGGACTAGCCCCTCCAATGAGCAGTTCTTC	CASSFRTSPSNEQFF
NA	NA	TRBV5-4	12	TRBJ2-7	TGTGCCAGCAGCTTGGGAGAATACGAGCAGTACTTC	CASSLGEYEQYF
TRBD1	NA	TRBV11-2	13	TRBJ2-3	TGTGCCAGCAGCTTGGACAGGGGAGATACGCAGTATTTT	CASSLDRGDTQYF
NA	NA	TRBV9	15	TRBJ2-1	TGTGCCAGCAGCGTAGATCGAGCGGCACTCAATGAGCAGTTCTTC	CASSVDRAALNEQFF
NA	NA	TRBV5-4	18	TRBJ2-6	TGTGCCAGCAGCTTGCCAACAGGGGGGGATTCTGGGGCCAACGTCCTGACTTTC	CASSLPTGGDSGANVLTF
TRBD2	NA	TRBV6-5	14	TRBJ2-5	TGTGCCAGCAGCCGCGGGACTAGCCAAGAGACCCAGTACTTC	CASSRGTSQETQYF
NA	NA	TRBV5-4	17	TRBJ1-6	TGTGCCAGCAGTCCGGGAGGCGGGACACTCAATAATTCACCCCTCCACTTT	CASSPGGGTLNNSPLHF
NA	few	TRBV6-5	13	TRBJ1-1	TGTGCCAGCACTCCCGCAGTGAACACTGAAGCTTTCTTT	CASTPAVNTEAFF
NA	NA	TRBV7-9	14	TRBJ1-3	TGTGCCAGCAGCGGGCCAGGGGCTGGAAACACCATATATTTT	CASSGPGAGNTIYF
TRBD2	NA	TRBV5-1	16	TRBJ2-1	TGCGCCAGCAGCGTGGGACTAGCGGTTATATACAATGAGCAGTTCTTC	CASSVGLAVIYNEQFF
NA	NA	TRBV9	13	TRBJ2-1	TGTGCCAGCAGCGACGGACTTGACAATGAGCAGTTCTTC	CASSDGLDNEQFF
TRBD2	NA	TRBV7-9	15	TRBJ2-7	TGTGCCAGCAGCTTGGCTAGCGGGGGGCTCTACGAGCAGTACTTC	CASSLASGGLYEQYF
NA	NA	TRBV7-3	16	TRBJ1-1	TGTGCCAGCAGCGCAACGCCTCGCGCTAGGAACACTGAAGCTTTCTTT	CASSATPRARNTEAFF
NA	few	TRBV6-5	11	TRBJ2-7	TGTGCCAGCAGTAACGGGTACGAGCAGTACTTC	CASSNGYEQYF
TRBD1	NA	TRBV2	15	TRBJ1-6	TGTGCCAGCAGTGACTTCGGACAGGGTGGTTCACCCCTCCACTTT	CASSDFGQGGSPLHF